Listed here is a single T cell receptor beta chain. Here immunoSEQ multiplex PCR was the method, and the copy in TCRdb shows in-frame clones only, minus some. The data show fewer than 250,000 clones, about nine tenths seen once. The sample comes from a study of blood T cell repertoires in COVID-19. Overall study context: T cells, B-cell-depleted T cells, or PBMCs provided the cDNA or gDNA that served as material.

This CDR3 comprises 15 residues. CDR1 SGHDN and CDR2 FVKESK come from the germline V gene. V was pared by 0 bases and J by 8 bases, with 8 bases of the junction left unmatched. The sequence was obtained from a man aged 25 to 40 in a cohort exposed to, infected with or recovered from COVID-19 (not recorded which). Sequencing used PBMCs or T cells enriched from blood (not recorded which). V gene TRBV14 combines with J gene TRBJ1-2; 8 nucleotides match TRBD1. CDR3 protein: CASSQDSQGARGYTF. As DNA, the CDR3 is TGTGCCAGCAGCCAAGATTCCCAGGGGGCGAGGGGCTACACCTTC. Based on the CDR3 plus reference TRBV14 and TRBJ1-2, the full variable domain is EAGVTQFPSHSVIEKGQTVTLRCDPISGHDNLYWYRRVMGKEIKFLLHFVKESKQDESGMPNNRFLAERTGGTYSTLKVQPAELEDSGVYFCASSQDSQGARGYTFGSGTRLTVV.